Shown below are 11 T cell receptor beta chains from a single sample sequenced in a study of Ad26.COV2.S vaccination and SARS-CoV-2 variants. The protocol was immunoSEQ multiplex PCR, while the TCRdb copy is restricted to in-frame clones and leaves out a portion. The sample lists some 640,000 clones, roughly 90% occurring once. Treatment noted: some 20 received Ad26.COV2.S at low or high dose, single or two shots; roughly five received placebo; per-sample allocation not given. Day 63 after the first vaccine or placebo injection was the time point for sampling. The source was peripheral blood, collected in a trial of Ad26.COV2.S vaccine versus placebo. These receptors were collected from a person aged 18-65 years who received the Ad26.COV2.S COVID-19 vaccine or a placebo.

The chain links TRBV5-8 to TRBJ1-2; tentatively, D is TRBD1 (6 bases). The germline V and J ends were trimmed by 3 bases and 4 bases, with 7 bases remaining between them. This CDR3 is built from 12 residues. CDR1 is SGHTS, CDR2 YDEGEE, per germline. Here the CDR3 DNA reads TGTGCCAGCAGCTGGGACATCTATGGCTACACCTTC. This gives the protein CASSWDIYGYTF.

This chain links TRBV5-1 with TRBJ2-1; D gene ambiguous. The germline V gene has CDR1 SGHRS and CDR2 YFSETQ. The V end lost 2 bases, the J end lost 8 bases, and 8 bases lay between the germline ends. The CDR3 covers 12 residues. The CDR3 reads CASSLNVDEQFF. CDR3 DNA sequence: TGCGCCAGCAGCTTAAATGTGGATGAGCAGTTCTTC.

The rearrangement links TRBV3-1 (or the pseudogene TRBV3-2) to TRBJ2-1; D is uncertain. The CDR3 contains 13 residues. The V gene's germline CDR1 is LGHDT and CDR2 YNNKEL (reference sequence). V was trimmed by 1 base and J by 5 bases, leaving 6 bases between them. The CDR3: CASSQAEHNEQFF. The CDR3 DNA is TGTGCCAGCAGCCAAGCTGAACACAATGAGCAGTTCTTC.

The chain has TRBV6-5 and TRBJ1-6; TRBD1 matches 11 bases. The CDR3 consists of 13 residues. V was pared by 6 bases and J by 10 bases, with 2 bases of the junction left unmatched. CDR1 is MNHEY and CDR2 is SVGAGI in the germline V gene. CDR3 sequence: CASRGQGDSPLHF. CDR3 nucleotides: TGTGCCAGCAGGGGACAGGGGGACTCACCCCTCCACTTT.

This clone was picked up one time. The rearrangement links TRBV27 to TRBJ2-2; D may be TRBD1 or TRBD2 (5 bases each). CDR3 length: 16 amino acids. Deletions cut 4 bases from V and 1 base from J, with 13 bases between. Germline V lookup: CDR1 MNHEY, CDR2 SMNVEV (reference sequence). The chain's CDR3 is CASSSRGPWNTGELFF. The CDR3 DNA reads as TGTGCCAGCAGTTCGAGGGGCCCCTGGAACACCGGGGAGCTGTTTTTT.

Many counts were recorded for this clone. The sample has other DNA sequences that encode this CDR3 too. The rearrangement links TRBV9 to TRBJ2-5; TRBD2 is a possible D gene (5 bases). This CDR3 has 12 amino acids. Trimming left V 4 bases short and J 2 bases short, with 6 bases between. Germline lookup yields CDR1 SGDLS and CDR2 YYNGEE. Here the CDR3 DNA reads TGTGCCAGCAGCCCGGGACAAGAGACCCAGTACTTC. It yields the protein CASSPGQETQYF.

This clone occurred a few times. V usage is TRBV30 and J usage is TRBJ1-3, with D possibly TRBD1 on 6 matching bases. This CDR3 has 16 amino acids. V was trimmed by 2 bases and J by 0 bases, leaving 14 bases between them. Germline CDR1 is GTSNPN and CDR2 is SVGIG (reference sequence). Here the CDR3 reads CAWSSGGPSSGNTIYF. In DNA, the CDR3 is TGTGCCTGGAGTAGCGGGGGGCCGAGCTCTGGAAACACCATATATTTT.

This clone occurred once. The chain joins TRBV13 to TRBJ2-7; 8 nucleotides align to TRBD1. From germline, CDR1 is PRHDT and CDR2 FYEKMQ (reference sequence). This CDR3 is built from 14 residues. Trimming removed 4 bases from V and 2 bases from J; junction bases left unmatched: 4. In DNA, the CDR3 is TGTGCCAGCAGCTCTAGGGGACAGGCCTACGAGCAGTACTTC. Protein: CASSSRGQAYEQYF.

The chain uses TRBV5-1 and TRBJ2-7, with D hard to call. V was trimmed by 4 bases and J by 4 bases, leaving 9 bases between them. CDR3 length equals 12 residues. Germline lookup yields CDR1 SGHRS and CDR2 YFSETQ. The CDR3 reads CASSNFFYEQYF. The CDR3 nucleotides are TGCGCCAGCAGCAACTTCTTTTACGAGCAGTACTTC.

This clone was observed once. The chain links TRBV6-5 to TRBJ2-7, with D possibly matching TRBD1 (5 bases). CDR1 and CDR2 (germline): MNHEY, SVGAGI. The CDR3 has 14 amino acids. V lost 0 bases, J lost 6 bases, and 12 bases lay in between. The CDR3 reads CASSYSNQGGEQYF. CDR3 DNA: TGTGCCAGCAGTTACTCGAACCAGGGCGGCGAGCAGTACTTC.

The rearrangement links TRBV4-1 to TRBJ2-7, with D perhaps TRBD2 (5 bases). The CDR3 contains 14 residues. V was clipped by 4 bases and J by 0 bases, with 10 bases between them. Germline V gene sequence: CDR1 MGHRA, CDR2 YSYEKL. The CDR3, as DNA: TGCGCCAGCAGCCCCCGGACTGACTCCTACGAGCAGTACTTC. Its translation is CASSPRTDSYEQYF.